These T cell receptor beta chains were read from a single sample in a study of cytomegalovirus exposure and HLA in healthy donors. Assay used: immunoSEQ multiplex PCR; TCRdb lists only in-frame clones, some missing. Among over 100,000 clones, 76% were seen once, and the ten largest hold less than 9.5%. Sequenced: PBMCs. These receptors came from a woman aged 50 to 60 in good health and CMV-seropositive. The CDR3 runs from the conserved cysteine through the conserved F or W. Clone size is stated in some rows and not others, as once, few, many or a class when expanded.

abundance,j_gene,v_gene,CDR3aa
few,TRBJ1-2,TRBV16,CASSRQGARSGGYTF
-,TRBJ1-2,TRBV2,CASRARDRGPGYTF
once,TRBJ1-1,TRBV6-5,CASSADRGNTEAFF
-,TRBJ2-1,TRBV7-9,CASSLNLRRDLDEQFF
-,TRBJ2-1,TRBV27,CASSLYRTPSYNEQFF
few,TRBJ1-2,TRBV12-5,CASGLVRQTRAF
-,TRBJ1-2,TRBV12-5,CASGLYGYTF
once,TRBJ1-3,TRBV5-6,CASSLGGGGGNTIYF
-,TRBJ2-1,TRBV6-5,CASSYPGGGRDEQFF
few,TRBJ1-5,TRBV2,CASSGGQGYQPQHF
-,TRBJ2-2,TRBV6-1,CASSGQGPPGELFF
-,TRBJ2-3,TRBV9,CASSVGQVSSTDTQYF
-,TRBJ1-6,TRBV11-1,CASSSGGSYNSPLHF
-,TRBJ2-1,TRBV4-1,CASSSRLAGYNEQFF
-,TRBJ2-4,TRBV11-2,CASSLGTGGNQNIQYF
-,TRBJ1-1,TRBV7-9,CASSFRQTEAFF
-,TRBJ1-1,TRBV5-4,CASSRNGDSRNTEAFF
once,TRBJ1-1,TRBV2,CASTPDRGGDTEAFF
-,TRBJ2-1,TRBV2,CASPRVRGGYNEQFF
-,TRBJ1-2,TRBV9,CASTRSGTGNGGYTF
-,TRBJ2-7,TRBV2,CASSHLTGNHEQYF
medium-sized,TRBJ2-3,TRBV25-1,CASSEERDKYF
-,TRBJ2-1,TRBV10-3,CAISVAGISDEQFF
once,TRBJ2-1,TRBV18,CATVGREGLYNEQFF
few,-,TRBV7-7,CASSARTGGNTGELFF
-,TRBJ1-2,TRBV7-9,CASSSGGAEGYTF
-,TRBJ2-7,TRBV6-5,CASKETVSREQYF
once,TRBJ2-7,TRBV2,CASREDLAYEQYF
-,TRBJ2-3,TRBV9,CASSPGDSTDTQYF
-,TRBJ2-7,TRBV4-2,CASSQGATSYEQYF
-,TRBJ2-5,TRBV5-1,CASSSSGEGETQYF